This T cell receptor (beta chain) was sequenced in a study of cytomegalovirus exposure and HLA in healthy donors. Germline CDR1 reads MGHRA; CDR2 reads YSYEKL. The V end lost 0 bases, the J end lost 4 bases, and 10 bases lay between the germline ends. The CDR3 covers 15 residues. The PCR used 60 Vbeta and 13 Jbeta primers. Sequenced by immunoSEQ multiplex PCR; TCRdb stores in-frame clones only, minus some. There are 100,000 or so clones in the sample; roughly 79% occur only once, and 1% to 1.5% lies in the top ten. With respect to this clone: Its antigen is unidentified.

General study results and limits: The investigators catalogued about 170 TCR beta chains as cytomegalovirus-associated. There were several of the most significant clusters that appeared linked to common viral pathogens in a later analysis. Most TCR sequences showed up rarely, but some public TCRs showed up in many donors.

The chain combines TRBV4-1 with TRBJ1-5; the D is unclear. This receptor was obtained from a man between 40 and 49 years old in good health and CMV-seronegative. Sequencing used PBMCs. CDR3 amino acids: CASSQDMSVNQPQHF. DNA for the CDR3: TGCGCCAGCAGCCAAGATATGTCAGTTAATCAGCCCCAGCATTTT.